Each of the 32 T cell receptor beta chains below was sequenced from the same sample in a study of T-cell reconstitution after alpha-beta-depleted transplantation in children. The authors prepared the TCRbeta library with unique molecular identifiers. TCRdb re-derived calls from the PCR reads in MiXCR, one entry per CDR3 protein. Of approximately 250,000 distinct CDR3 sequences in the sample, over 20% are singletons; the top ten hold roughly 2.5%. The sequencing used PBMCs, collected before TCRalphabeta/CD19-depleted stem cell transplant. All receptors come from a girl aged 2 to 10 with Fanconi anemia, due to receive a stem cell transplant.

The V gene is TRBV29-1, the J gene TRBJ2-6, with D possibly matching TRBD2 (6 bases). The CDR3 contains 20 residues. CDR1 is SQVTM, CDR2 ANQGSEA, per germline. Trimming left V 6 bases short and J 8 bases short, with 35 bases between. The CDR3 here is CSVDTRRWGGPPFETNVLTF. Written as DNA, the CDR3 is TGCAGCGTGGATACTAGGAGGTGGGGAGGCCCGCCTTTCGAAACCAACGTCCTGACTTTC.

CDR3 sequence: CSASRHRRNEKLFF. CDR3 sequence (DNA): TGCAGTGCTAGCAGACATCGCCGAAATGAAAAACTGTTTTTT. The chain combines TRBV20-1 with TRBJ1-4; D is undetermined. The CDR3 sequence is 14 residues long. CDR1 and CDR2 from the germline V gene are DFQATT and SNEGSKA (reference sequence). Trimming removed 3 bases from V and 5 bases from J, with 13 bases in between.

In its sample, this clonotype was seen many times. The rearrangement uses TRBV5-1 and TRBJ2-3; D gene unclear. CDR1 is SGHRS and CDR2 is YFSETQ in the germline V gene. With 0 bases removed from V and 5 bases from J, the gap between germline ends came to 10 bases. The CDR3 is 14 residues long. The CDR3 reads CASSLETVGDTQYF. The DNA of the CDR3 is TGCGCCAGCAGCTTGGAGACGGTTGGAGATACGCAGTATTTT.

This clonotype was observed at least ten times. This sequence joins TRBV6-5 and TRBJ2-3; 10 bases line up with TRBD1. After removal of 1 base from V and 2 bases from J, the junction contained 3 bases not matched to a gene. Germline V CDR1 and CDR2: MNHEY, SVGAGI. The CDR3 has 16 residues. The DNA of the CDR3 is TGTGCCAGCAGTTACTGGGACAGGGGAACCACAGATACGCAGTATTTT. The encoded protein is CASSYWDRGTTDTQYF.

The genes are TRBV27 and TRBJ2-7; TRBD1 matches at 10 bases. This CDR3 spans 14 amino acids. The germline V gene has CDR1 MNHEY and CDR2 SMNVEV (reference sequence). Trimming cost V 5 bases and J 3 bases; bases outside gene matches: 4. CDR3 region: CASSATGGDYEQYF. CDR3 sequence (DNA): TGTGCCAGCAGTGCGACAGGGGGCGACTACGAGCAGTACTTC.

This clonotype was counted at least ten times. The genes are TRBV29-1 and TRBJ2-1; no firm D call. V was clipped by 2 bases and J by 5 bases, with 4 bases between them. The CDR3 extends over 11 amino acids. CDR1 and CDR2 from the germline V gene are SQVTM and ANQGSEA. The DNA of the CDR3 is TGCAGCGTTGAACCAAACAATGAGCAGTTCTTC. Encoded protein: CSVEPNNEQFF.

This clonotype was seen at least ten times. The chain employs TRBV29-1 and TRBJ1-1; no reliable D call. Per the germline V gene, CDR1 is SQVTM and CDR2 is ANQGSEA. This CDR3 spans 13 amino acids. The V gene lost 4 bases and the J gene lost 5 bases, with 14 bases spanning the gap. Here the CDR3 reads CSVAMGPATEAFF. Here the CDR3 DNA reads TGCAGCGTTGCTATGGGCCCCGCTACTGAAGCTTTCTTT.

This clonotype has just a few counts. This CDR3 is CASSLDFSGEPYNEQFF. The CDR3 DNA reads TGTGCCAGCAGCTTAGACTTTAGCGGGGAGCCCTACAATGAGCAGTTCTTC. The chain is built from TRBV7-4 and TRBJ2-1; 8 positions match TRBD2. V was pared by 1 base and J by 2 bases, with 7 bases of the junction left unmatched. CDR1 is SGHVT and CDR2 is SQSDAQ in the germline V gene. There are 17 residues in the CDR3.

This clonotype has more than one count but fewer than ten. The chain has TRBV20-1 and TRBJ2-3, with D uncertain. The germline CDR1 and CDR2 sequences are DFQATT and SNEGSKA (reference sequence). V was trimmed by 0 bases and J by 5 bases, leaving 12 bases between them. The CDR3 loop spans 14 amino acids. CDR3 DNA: TGCAGTGCTAGAGATCCTATCCTGGGAGATACGCAGTATTTT. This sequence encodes CSARDPILGDTQYF.

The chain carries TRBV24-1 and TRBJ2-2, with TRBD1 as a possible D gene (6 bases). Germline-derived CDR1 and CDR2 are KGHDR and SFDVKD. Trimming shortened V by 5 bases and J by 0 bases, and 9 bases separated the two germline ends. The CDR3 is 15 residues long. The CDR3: CATSASGANTGELFF. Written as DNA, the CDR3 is TGTGCCACCAGTGCGTCAGGGGCGAACACCGGGGAGCTGTTTTTT.

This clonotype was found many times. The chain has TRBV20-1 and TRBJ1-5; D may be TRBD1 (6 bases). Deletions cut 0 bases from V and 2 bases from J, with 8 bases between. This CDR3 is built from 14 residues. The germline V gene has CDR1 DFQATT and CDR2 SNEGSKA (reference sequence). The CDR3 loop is CSAREGGRNQPQHF. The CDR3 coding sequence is TGCAGTGCTAGAGAAGGGGGACGCAATCAGCCCCAGCATTTT.

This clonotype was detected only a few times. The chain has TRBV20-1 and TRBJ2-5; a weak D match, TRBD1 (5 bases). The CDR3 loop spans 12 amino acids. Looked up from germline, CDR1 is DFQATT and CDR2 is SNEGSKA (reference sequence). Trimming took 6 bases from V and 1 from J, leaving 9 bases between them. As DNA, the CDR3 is TGCAGTGCCTACAGGCCCCAAGAGACCCAGTACTTC. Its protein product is CSAYRPQETQYF.

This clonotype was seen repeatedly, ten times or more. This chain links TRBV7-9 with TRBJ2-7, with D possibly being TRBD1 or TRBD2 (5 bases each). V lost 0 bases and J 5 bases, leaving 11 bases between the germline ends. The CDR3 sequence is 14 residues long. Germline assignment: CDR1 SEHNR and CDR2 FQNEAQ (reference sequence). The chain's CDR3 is CASSLAGDVDEQYF. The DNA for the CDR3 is TGTGCCAGCAGCTTAGCGGGGGACGTGGACGAGCAGTACTTC.

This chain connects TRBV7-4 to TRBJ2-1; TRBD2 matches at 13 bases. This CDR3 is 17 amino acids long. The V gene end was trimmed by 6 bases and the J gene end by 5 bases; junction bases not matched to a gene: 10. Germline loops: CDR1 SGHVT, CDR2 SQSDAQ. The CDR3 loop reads CASSYGLAGALDNEQFF. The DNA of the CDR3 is TGTGCCAGCAGTTACGGACTAGCGGGAGCTCTCGACAATGAGCAGTTCTTC. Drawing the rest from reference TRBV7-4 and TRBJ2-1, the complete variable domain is GAGVSQSPRYKVAKRGRDVALRCDSISGHVTLYWYRQTLGQGSEVLTYSQSDAQRDKSGRPSGRFSAERPERSVSTLKIQRTEQGDSAVYLCASSYGLAGALDNEQFFGPGTRLTVL.

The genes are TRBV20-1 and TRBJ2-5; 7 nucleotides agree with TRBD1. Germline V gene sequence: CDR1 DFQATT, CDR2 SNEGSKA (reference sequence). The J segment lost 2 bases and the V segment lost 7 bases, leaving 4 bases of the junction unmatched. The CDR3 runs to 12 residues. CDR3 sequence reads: CSGTGEQETQYF. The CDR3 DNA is TGCAGTGGCACAGGGGAACAAGAGACCCAGTACTTC.

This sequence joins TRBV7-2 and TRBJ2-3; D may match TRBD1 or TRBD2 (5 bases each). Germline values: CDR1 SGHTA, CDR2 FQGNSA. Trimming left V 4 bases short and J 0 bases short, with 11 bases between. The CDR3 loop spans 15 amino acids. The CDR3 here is CASSWDRLSTDTQYF. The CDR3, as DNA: TGTGCCAGCAGCTGGGACCGTCTTAGCACAGATACGCAGTATTTT.

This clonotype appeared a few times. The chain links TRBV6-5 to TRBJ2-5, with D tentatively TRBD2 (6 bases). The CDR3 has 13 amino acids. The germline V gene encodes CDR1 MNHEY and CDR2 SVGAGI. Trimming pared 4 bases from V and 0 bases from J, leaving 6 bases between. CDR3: CASSWTNQETQYF. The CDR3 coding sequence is TGTGCCAGCAGTTGGACTAACCAAGAGACCCAGTACTTC.

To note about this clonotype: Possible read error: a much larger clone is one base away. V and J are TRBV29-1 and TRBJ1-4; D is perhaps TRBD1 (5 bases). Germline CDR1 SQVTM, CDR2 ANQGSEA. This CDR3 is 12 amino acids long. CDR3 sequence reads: CGVTREGEKLFF. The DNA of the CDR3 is TGCGGCGTTACCAGGGAGGGTGAAAAACTGTTTTTT.

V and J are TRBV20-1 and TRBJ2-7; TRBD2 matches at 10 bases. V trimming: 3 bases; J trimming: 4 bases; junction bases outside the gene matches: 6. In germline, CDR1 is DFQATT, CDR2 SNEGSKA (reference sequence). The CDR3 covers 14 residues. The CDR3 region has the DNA TGCAGTGCTAGGTCTAGCGGGAGAGGGTACGAGCAGTACTTC. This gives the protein CSARSSGRGYEQYF.

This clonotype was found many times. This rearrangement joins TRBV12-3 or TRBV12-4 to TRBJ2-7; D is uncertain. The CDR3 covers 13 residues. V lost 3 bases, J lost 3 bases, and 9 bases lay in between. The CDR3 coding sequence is TGTGCCAGCAGTTTCCAGCCTTTCTACGAGCAGTACTTC. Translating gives CASSFQPFYEQYF.

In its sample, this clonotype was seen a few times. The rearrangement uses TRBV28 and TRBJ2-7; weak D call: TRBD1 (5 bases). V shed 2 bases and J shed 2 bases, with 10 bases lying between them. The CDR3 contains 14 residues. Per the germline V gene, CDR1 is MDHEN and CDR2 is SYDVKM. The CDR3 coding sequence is TGTGCCAGCAGTTTAATCGGACATACCTACGAGCAGTACTTC. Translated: CASSLIGHTYEQYF.

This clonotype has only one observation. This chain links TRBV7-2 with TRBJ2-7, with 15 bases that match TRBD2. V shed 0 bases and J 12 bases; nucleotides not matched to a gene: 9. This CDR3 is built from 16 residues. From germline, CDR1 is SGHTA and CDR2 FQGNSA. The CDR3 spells CASSLASGLAGGAWYF. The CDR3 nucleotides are TGTGCCAGCAGCTTAGCGAGTGGACTAGCGGGGGGGGCTTGGTACTTC.

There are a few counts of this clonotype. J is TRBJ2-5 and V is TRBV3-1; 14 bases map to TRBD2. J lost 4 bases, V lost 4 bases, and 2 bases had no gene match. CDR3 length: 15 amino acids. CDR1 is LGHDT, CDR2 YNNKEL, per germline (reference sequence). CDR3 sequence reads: CASSLGLAGAETQYF. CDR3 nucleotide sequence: TGTGCCAGCAGCCTGGGACTAGCGGGGGCAGAGACCCAGTACTTC.

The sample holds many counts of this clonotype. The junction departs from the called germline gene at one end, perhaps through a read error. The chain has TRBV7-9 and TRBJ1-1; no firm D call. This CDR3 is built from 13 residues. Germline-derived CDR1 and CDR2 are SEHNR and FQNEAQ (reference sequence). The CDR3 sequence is CASSFHRDTEAFF. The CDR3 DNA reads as TGTGCCAGCAGCTTCCATCGTGACACGGAAGCTTTCTTT.

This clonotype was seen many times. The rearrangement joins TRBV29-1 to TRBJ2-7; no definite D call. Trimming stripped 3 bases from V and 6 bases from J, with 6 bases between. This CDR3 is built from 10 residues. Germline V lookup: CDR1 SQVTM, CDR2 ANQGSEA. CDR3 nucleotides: TGCAGCGTTGAGCTAGGCGAGCAGTACTTC. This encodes CSVELGEQYF.

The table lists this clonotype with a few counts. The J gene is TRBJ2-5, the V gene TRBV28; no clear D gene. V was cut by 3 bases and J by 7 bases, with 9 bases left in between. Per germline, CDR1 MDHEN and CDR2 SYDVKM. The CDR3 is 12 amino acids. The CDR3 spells CASSFGSGTQYF. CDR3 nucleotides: TGTGCCAGCAGTTTCGGCAGTGGGACCCAGTACTTC.

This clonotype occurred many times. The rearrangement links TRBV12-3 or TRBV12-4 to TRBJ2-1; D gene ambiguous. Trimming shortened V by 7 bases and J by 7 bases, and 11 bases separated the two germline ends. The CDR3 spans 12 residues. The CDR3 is CASTPRLNEQFF. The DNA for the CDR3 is TGTGCCAGCACCCCTAGGCTTAATGAGCAGTTCTTC.

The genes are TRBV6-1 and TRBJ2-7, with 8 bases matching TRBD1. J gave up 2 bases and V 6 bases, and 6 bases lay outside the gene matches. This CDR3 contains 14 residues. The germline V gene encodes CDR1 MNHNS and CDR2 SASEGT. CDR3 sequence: CASRLTGEAYEQYF. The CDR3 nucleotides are TGTGCCAGCAGGCTGACAGGGGAAGCCTACGAGCAGTACTTC.

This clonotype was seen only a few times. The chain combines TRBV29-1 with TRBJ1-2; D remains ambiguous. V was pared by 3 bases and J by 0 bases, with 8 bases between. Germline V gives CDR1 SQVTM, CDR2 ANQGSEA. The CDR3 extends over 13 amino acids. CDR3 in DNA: TGCAGCGTTGAGGGCGTATCTAACTATGGCTACACCTTC. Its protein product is CSVEGVSNYGYTF.

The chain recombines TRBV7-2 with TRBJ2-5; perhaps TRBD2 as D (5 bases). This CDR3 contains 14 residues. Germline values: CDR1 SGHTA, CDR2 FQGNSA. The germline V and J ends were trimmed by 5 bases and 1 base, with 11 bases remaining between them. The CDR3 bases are TGTGCCAGCAGCCCTACTAGGGTCCAAGAGACCCAGTACTTC. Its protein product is CASSPTRVQETQYF.

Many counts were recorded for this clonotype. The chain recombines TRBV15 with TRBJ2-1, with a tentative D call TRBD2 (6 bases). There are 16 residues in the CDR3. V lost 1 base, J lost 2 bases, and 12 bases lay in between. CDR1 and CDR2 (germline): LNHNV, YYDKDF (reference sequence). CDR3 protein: CATSRGEEAPYNEQFF. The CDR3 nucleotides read TGTGCCACCAGCAGAGGGGAGGAGGCCCCCTACAATGAGCAGTTCTTC. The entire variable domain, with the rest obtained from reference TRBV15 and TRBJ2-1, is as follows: DAMVIQNPRYQVTQFGKPVTLSCSQTLNHNVMYWYQQKSSQAPKLLFHYYDKDFNNEADTPDNFQSRRPNTSFCFLDIRSPGLGDTAMYLCATSRGEEAPYNEQFFGPGTRLTVL.

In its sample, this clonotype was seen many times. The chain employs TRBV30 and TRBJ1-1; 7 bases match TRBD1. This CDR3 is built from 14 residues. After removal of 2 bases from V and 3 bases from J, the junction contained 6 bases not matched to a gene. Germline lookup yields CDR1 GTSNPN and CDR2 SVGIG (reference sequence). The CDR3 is CAWSRRQGDTEAFF. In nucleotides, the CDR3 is TGTGCCTGGAGTCGAAGACAGGGAGACACTGAAGCTTTCTTT. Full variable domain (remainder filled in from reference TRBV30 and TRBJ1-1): SQTIHQWPATLVQPVGSPLSLECTVEGTSNPNLYWYRQAAGRGLQLLFYSVGIGQISSEVPQNLSASRPQDRQFILSSKKLLLSDSGFYLCAWSRRQGDTEAFFGQGTRLTVV.